Listed here is a single T cell receptor (beta chain). Time point given: peripheral blood 6 weeks after treatment start. The record originates from a study of PD-L1 blockade in urothelial cancer. Measured with immunoSEQ multiplex PCR; TCRdb has only the in-frame clones, and not every one. The table includes under 70,000 clones, 85% to 90% detected once. The CDR3 has 14 residues. V was pared by 0 bases and J by 9 bases, with 15 bases between. Germline CDR1 and CDR2: SGHRS and YFSETQ. The V gene is TRBV5-1, the J gene TRBJ2-5; D is undetermined. The clonotype was recovered from a man between 60 and 75 years old with urothelial cancer. The specimen comprised PBMCs, sampled around atezolizumab (anti-PD-L1) treatment. Written as DNA, the CDR3 is TGCGCCAGCAGCTTGGCTTTTCGCACGCCGGCCCAGTACTTC. Amino acids: CASSLAFRTPAQYF. Based on the CDR3 plus reference TRBV5-1 and TRBJ2-5, the full variable domain is KAGVTQTPRYLIKTRGQQVTLSCSPISGHRSVSWYQQTPGQGLQFLFEYFSETQRNKGNFPGRFSGRQFSNSRSEMNVSTLELGDSALYLCASSLAFRTPAQYFGPGTRLLVL.